What follows are 27 T cell receptor beta chains derived from one specimen sequenced in a study of blood T cell repertoires in COVID-19. Some clones are missing from TCRdb's copy, which holds only in-frame ones; the method was immunoSEQ multiplex PCR. Among some 670,000 clones, 80% to 90% were seen once, and the ten largest hold roughly 0.25%. Sequenced: peripheral blood. These receptors all come from a young woman with acute or convalescent COVID-19.

This clone was counted a single time. The chain is built from TRBV30 and TRBJ1-3; 8 bases match TRBD1. Germline V gene data show CDR1 as GTSNPN and CDR2 as SVGIG (reference sequence). V shed 3 bases and J 3 bases; nucleotides not matched to a gene: 4. This CDR3 contains 14 residues. For the CDR3, the DNA is TGTGCCTGGAGCGATACAGGGGGTGGAAACACCATATATTTT. As protein: CAWSDTGGGNTIYF.

The gene calls are TRBV18 and TRBJ1-2, with D maybe TRBD1 (5 bases). The length of the CDR3 is 15 residues. V was pared by 2 bases and J by 4 bases, with 14 bases between. Looked up from germline, CDR1 is KGHSH and CDR2 is LQKENI. Written as DNA, the CDR3 is TGTGCCAGCTCACCAAGGATGGGGCCTAGCTATGGCTACACCTTC. Translating gives CASSPRMGPSYGYTF.

The chain uses TRBV25-1 and TRBJ1-5, with TRBD1 identical over 9 bases. This CDR3 is 16 amino acids long. J was trimmed by 4 bases and V by 10 bases; bases with no gene match: 14. The germline CDR1 and CDR2 sequences are MGHDK and SYGVNS. The CDR3 spells CAIPLGRDRENQPQHF. The CDR3 bases are TGTGCCATCCCACTCGGAAGGGACAGGGAGAATCAGCCCCAGCATTTT.

The chain combines TRBV21-1 with TRBJ1-1; the D call of TRBD1 is as the table states it, not checked on the DNA. TRBV21-1 is a listed pseudogene. This CDR3 region has 18 residues. The CDR3 nucleotides read TGTGCCAGCAGCAAAACCCTCGGGCCTATAATAGAACAGGAAGAAGCTTTCTTT. It yields the protein CASSKTLGPIIEQEEAFF.

The chain combines TRBV2 with TRBJ1-1, with unresolved D. V was trimmed by 10 bases and J by 2 bases, leaving 14 bases between them. CDR1 is SNHLY, CDR2 FYNNEI, per germline. CDR3 length: 13 residues. CDR3 in amino acids: CANRGGRNTEAFF. CDR3 DNA sequence: TGTGCCAACCGGGGAGGGAGAAACACTGAAGCTTTCTTT.

The V and J genes are TRBV7-9 and TRBJ1-2; no definite D call. V lost 0 bases and J lost 6, with 11 bases in between. There are 14 residues in the CDR3. CDR1 and CDR2 (germline): SEHNR, FQNEAQ (reference sequence). In DNA, the CDR3 is TGTGCCAGCAGCTTAGCGGCGGCAGCCAATGGCTACACCTTC. This encodes CASSLAAAANGYTF.

The chain joins TRBV7-2 to TRBJ1-6; the D gene is possibly TRBD1 (5 bases). Germline V lookup: CDR1 SGHTA, CDR2 FQGNSA. Trimming stripped 4 bases from V and 9 bases from J, with 19 bases between. The CDR3 length is 16 residues. The chain's CDR3 is CASSSSRRGRGSPLHF. The CDR3 DNA follows: TGTGCCAGCAGCTCATCCAGGAGGGGTAGGGGTTCACCCCTCCACTTT.

The J gene is TRBJ2-2, the V gene TRBV4-3, with a weak D call TRBD1 (5 bases). This CDR3 region has 19 residues. The V end was cut by 1 base, the J end by 5 bases, with 23 bases between. Germline V lookup: CDR1 LGHNA, CDR2 YSLEER. The CDR3 sequence is CASSQAPSKRQGPTGELFF. The CDR3 DNA follows: TGCGCCAGCAGCCAAGCCCCGTCTAAGCGCCAGGGCCCGACCGGGGAGCTGTTTTTT.

This chain joins TRBV27 and TRBJ1-1, with no clear D. V was clipped by 1 base and J by 4 bases, with 13 bases between them. Germline CDR1 is MNHEY and CDR2 is SMNVEV (reference sequence). The CDR3 spans 15 residues. CDR3 sequence: CASSLLRTGLTEAFF. DNA of the CDR3: TGTGCCAGCAGTTTATTACGAACCGGTCTCACTGAAGCTTTCTTT.

The V gene is TRBV6-5, the J gene TRBJ2-7, with TRBD2 identical over 9 bases. Looked up from germline, CDR1 is MNHEY and CDR2 is SVGAGI. The CDR3 runs 15 residues. Trimming removed 5 bases from V and 4 bases from J; junction bases left unmatched: 9. CDR3 nucleotides: TGTGCCAGCAGTAAACGGACTAGCGCTCAATACGAGCAGTACTTC. Protein: CASSKRTSAQYEQYF.

The V call is TRBV7-9, the J call TRBJ1-6; D call uncertain. Per germline, CDR1 SEHNR and CDR2 FQNEAQ (reference sequence). This CDR3 region has 18 residues. The V end lost 4 bases, the J end lost 0 bases, and 16 bases lay between the germline ends. CDR3 amino acids: CASSYRGLLSSYNSPLHF. CDR3 bases: TGTGCCAGCAGCTACCGAGGACTCTTAAGCTCCTATAATTCACCCCTCCACTTT.

This chain uses TRBV20-1 with TRBJ2-7, with TRBD1 matching over 7 bases. CDR1 DFQATT and CDR2 SNEGSKA come from the germline V gene (reference sequence). The CDR3 is 14 amino acids. V lost 3 bases, J lost 1 base, and 6 bases stayed unmatched. CDR3 residues: CSASRGQQSYEQYF. The CDR3 DNA reads TGCAGTGCTAGTAGGGGACAGCAGTCCTACGAGCAGTACTTC.

V gene TRBV2 combines with J gene TRBJ1-5; tentatively, D is TRBD1 (6 bases). This CDR3 has 12 residues. Germline V gene lookup returns CDR1 SNHLY and CDR2 FYNNEI. Deletions cut 8 bases from V and 7 bases from J, with 12 bases between. CDR3 DNA: TGTGCCAGCGGAAGGCAGGGGCAGCCCCAGCATTTT. Translated: CASGRQGQPQHF.

V gene TRBV5-5 combines with J gene TRBJ2-7; 8 nucleotides align to TRBD2. The CDR3 consists of 15 residues. Trimming took 3 bases from V and 3 from J; bases not matched to a gene: 8. Germline values: CDR1 SGHKS, CDR2 YYEKEE (reference sequence). The CDR3 DNA reads TGTGCCAGCAGCTCAGTAGCGGGAAGCAACTACGAGCAGTACTTC. This sequence encodes CASSSVAGSNYEQYF.

The genes are TRBV5-8 and TRBJ2-7; D not certain. The CDR3 runs 16 residues. From germline, CDR1 is SGHTS and CDR2 YDEGEE. The germline V and J ends were trimmed by 0 bases and 2 bases, with 15 bases remaining between them. CDR3 loop: CASSLEWAAPAYEQYF. The DNA for the CDR3 is TGTGCCAGCAGCTTGGAATGGGCAGCCCCAGCCTACGAGCAGTACTTC.

The genes are TRBV6-5 and TRBJ1-5; the match to TRBD1 covers 7 bases. J gave up 1 base and V 6 bases, and 6 bases lay outside the gene matches. This CDR3 is built from 15 residues. Per the germline V gene, CDR1 is MNHEY and CDR2 is SVGAGI. CDR3 nucleotides: TGTGCCAGCAGGGGGGGACAGTCGAGCAATCAGCCCCAGCATTTT. Residues: CASRGGQSSNQPQHF.

This chain uses TRBV6-1 with TRBJ2-7; 8 bases match TRBD1. The CDR3 covers 16 residues. The germline V gene encodes CDR1 MNHNS and CDR2 SASEGT. V shed 1 base, J shed 4 bases, and the junction held 9 bases outside the gene matches. The CDR3, as DNA: TGTGCCAGCAGTGAAGTTTGGTCAGGGGGCACGTACGAGCAGTACTTC. It codes for CASSEVWSGGTYEQYF.

This clone was observed once. This chain joins TRBV5-6 and TRBJ1-2, with D maybe TRBD1 (6 bases). The germline V gene has CDR1 SGHDT and CDR2 YYEEEE. V was cut by 7 bases and J by 5 bases, with 15 bases left in between. The CDR3 loop spans 13 amino acids. CDR3 loop: CASGLDRRYGYTF. CDR3 nucleotide sequence: TGTGCCAGCGGCCTTGACAGGAGATATGGCTACACCTTC.

The rearrangement links TRBV5-1 to TRBJ2-7, with D tentatively TRBD2 (5 bases). This CDR3 is built from 13 residues. V gave up 1 base and J gave up 3 bases, with 8 bases separating them. Per the germline V gene, CDR1 is SGHRS and CDR2 is YFSETQ. The CDR3 region is CASSLSGFYEQYF. The CDR3 DNA is TGCGCCAGCAGCTTGAGCGGTTTCTACGAGCAGTACTTC.

The chain couples TRBV2 to TRBJ2-5; the match to TRBD1 covers 7 bases. V trimming: 11 bases; J trimming: 1 base; junction bases outside the gene matches: 7. CDR1 is SNHLY, CDR2 FYNNEI, per germline. The CDR3 runs to 13 residues. The CDR3 nucleotides are TGTGCCGTCCAACAGGGGCTCCAAGAGACCCAGTACTTC. As protein: CAVQQGLQETQYF. The whole variable domain, remainder taken from reference TRBV2 and TRBJ2-5, is EPEVTQTPSHQVTQMGQEVILRCVPISNHLYFYWYRQILGQKVEFLVSFYNNEISEKSEIFDDQFSVERPDGSNFTLKIRSTKLEDSAMYFCAVQQGLQETQYFGPGTRLLVL.

This clone was seen only once. The chain employs TRBV9 and TRBJ2-2; D remains ambiguous. Germline-derived CDR1 and CDR2 are SGDLS and YYNGEE. V lost 0 bases and J 3 bases, leaving 9 bases between the germline ends. This CDR3 has 15 residues. This chain's CDR3 is CASSVGGSYTGELFF. DNA for the CDR3: TGTGCCAGCAGCGTAGGTGGCAGTTACACCGGGGAGCTGTTTTTT.

The chain joins TRBV29-1 to TRBJ1-2, with 7 bases matching TRBD1. The CDR3 has 12 residues. CDR1 SQVTM and CDR2 ANQGSEA come from the germline V gene. The V and J ends lost 7 bases and 4 bases, in that order; junction bases with no gene match: 6. The CDR3 reads CSATDRAYGYTF. As DNA, the CDR3 is TGCAGCGCAACCGACAGGGCCTATGGCTACACCTTC.

CDR3 nucleotides: TGTGCCAGCAGTCGACACCGCCTCTATGGCTACACCTTC. Its translation: CASSRHRLYGYTF. This rearrangement joins TRBV6-5 to TRBJ1-2; no firm D call. The germline V gene has CDR1 MNHEY and CDR2 SVGAGI. The germline V and J ends were trimmed by 5 bases and 4 bases, with 11 bases remaining between them. The CDR3 has 13 residues.

In the case of this clone: Other DNA sequences of this sample code for an identical CDR3. J is TRBJ2-7 and V is TRBV4-3; 8 positions agree with TRBD2. V lost 1 base to trimming and J lost 2 bases; unmatched junction nucleotides: 4. This CDR3 has 15 residues. Looked up from germline, CDR1 is LGHNA and CDR2 is YSLEER. CDR3 sequence (DNA): TGCGCCAGCAGCCAAGGGAGCGGGGGCCCCTACGAGCAGTACTTC. As protein: CASSQGSGGPYEQYF.

The gene calls are TRBV30 and TRBJ1-1; D might be TRBD1 (6 bases). Deletions cut 2 bases from V and 1 base from J, with 8 bases between. Germline V gives CDR1 GTSNPN, CDR2 SVGIG (reference sequence). This CDR3 is built from 13 residues. DNA for the CDR3: TGTGCCTGGAGTCGGACAGAGAACACTGAAGCTTTCTTT. Its protein product is CAWSRTENTEAFF.

The V gene is TRBV4-1, the J gene TRBJ1-4; D perhaps matches TRBD1 (6 bases). Germline-derived CDR1 and CDR2 are MGHRA and YSYEKL. The CDR3 is 16 residues long. V lost 1 base and J 5 bases, leaving 14 bases between the germline ends. In DNA, the CDR3 is TGCGCCAGCAGCCAAGTCCGGACAGTTATCAATGAAAAACTGTTTTTT. Translating gives CASSQVRTVINEKLFF.

This chain links TRBV11-3 with TRBJ2-3; TRBD2 aligns across 8 bases. The CDR3 sequence is 17 residues long. Unmatched junction bases numbered 11, after V lost 5 bases and J lost 1 base. Germline CDR1 is SGHNT and CDR2 is YENEEA. As DNA, the CDR3 is TGTGCCAGCAGCACGCGGCGGGGGGCCCTTGGCACAGATACGCAGTATTTT. Its translation is CASSTRRGALGTDTQYF.